The text below deals with one T cell receptor beta chain. This entry belongs to a study of Ad26.COV2.S vaccination and SARS-CoV-2 variants. Method: immunoSEQ multiplex PCR; TCRdb's copy keeps in-frame clones and lacks some. The data hold 380,000 or so clones, with 85% to 90% observed a single time. The CDR3 is 13 amino acids. Looked up from germline, CDR1 is MDHEN and CDR2 is SYDVKM. The ends were cut back, 6 bases at V and 2 bases at J, with 9 bases in the middle. Treatment described: around 19 received Ad26.COV2.S at low or high dose, single or two shots; about 5 received placebo; per-sample allocation not given. Material that was analyzed had been drawn on day 63 after the first vaccine or placebo injection.

The receptor was derived from a person between 18 and 59 years old who received the Ad26.COV2.S COVID-19 vaccine or a placebo. Sequencing used peripheral blood, obtained in a trial of Ad26.COV2.S vaccine versus placebo. This sequence joins TRBV28 and TRBJ2-3; no firm D call. DNA for the CDR3: TGTGCCAGCAGACAATTCCTCACAGATACGCAGTATTTT. Its protein is CASRQFLTDTQYF.